This T cell receptor (beta chain) was sequenced in a study of response to subunit inactivated influenza vaccine. Study results and caveats: Only a handful of new T cells, the authors suggested, are recruited with each seasonal influenza vaccination.

In TCRdb, the RT-PCR reads were re-called with MiXCR into one record per CDR3 protein. Of approximately 290,000 distinct CDR3 sequences listed, roughly 22% are singletons. This clonotype was detected ten times or more. The antigen is unknown. The CDR3 loop spans 15 amino acids. The clonotype originates from a man between 45 and 75 years old who received an inactivated influenza vaccine. The sequencing here drew on PBMCs from blood, taken about 20 months after vaccination. The chain uses TRBV21-1 and TRBJ1-1. TRBV21-1 constitutes a pseudogene. The CDR3 DNA reads as TGTGCCAGCAGCACGCGGACGGCCCGGGGCACTGAAGCTTTCTTT. Protein sequence: CASSTRTARGTEAFF.